The rows below give T cell receptor beta chains drawn from one sample of a study of blood T cell repertoires in COVID-19. The data were produced by immunoSEQ multiplex PCR, yet TCRdb's version contains in-frame clones alone and is incomplete. The top ten hold 15% of the sample, which has some 94,000 clones, more than 75% seen once. Sequencing was carried out using peripheral blood. The receptors shown here come from a human donor in a cohort sampled during active COVID-19. The CDR3 runs from the conserved cysteine through the conserved F or W. The D gene is left open where the match is weak. Size tells how often a clone was seen (once, few, many) or the class of an expanded clone, and some rows leave it out.

clone size	D gene	J gene	V gene	CDR3 DNA	CDR3 protein
NA	TRBD1	TRBJ2-7	TRBV11-2	TGTGCCAGCAGTCCCGGGACAGGACTAAGAGGTGGGCAGTACTTC	CASSPGTGLRGGQYF
NA	TRBD2	TRBJ2-7	TRBV7-8	TGTGCCAGCAGCCAAGGGGTACTAGCGGGTCTCGACGAGCAGTACTTC	CASSQGVLAGLDEQYF
NA	NA	TRBJ1-2	TRBV20-1	TGCAGTGCTAGCGCGGTCGATGGCTACACCTTC	CSASAVDGYTF
few	TRBD1	TRBJ1-1	TRBV13	TGTGCCAGCAGCTCGGGGACAGTGAACACTGAAGCTTTCTTT	CASSSGTVNTEAFF
NA	TRBD2	TRBJ2-7	TRBV18	TGTGCCAGCTCACCCTACGTTGGTAGCGGGGGAACTTCCTACGAGCAGTACTTC	CASSPYVGSGGTSYEQYF
once	TRBD1	TRBJ1-2	TRBV18	TGTGCCAGCTCACCCTACCGGGACAGTCCCGGCGGTGGCTACACCTTC	CASSPYRDSPGGGYTF
NA	TRBD1	TRBJ1-2	TRBV19	TGTGCCAGTAACGACAGGGGAAGGACTAACTATGGCTACACCTTC	CASNDRGRTNYGYTF
NA	TRBD1	TRBJ2-7	TRBV2	TGTGCCAGCAGATTCGGGACAGGTCAATCCTACGAGCAGTACTTC	CASRFGTGQSYEQYF
once	TRBD1	TRBJ1-3	TRBV4-1	TGCGCCAGCAGCCAGGGGACAGGGGCTGGAAACACCATATATTTT	CASSQGTGAGNTIYF
NA	NA	TRBJ1-2	TRBV4-1	TGCGCCAGCAGCCAAAGCACAGGGACGGATGGCTACACCTTC	CASSQSTGTDGYTF
NA	TRBD1	TRBJ1-2	TRBV7-3	TGTGCCAGCAGCCCCGACAGGGGTAACTATGGCTACACCTTC	CASSPDRGNYGYTF
once	TRBD1	TRBJ1-2	TRBV4-3	TGCGCCAGCAGCCAACAACAGGGGGCAGCGGACTATGGCTACACCTTC	CASSQQQGAADYGYTF
NA	NA	TRBJ1-1	TRBV28	TGTGCCAGCAATAGTCTGAACACTGAAGCTTTCTTT	CASNSLNTEAFF
NA	TRBD1	TRBJ1-5	TRBV19	TGTGCCAGTAGTAGAGACAGGGTGAATCAGCCCCAGCATTTT	CASSRDRVNQPQHF
NA	TRBD1	TRBJ1-5	TRBV3-1/TRBV3-2	TGTGCCAGCAGCCAAGACAAGTATCGGGACAGGGGTCAGCCCCAGCATTTT	CASSQDKYRDRGQPQHF
NA	NA	TRBJ1-2	TRBV18	TGTGCCAGCTCACCCTCTCAGGGGAGCTATGGCTACACCTTC	CASSPSQGSYGYTF
NA	TRBD1	TRBJ1-1	TRBV7-2	TGTGCCAGCAGCTTTAGACAGGGGGACACTGAAGCTTTCTTT	CASSFRQGDTEAFF
NA	TRBD2	TRBJ2-5	TRBV13	TGTGCCAGCAGCTTAGGGGGGGACTATAAAGAGACCCAGTACTTC	CASSLGGDYKETQYF
NA	TRBD1	TRBJ1-3	TRBV2	TGTGCCAGCAGTGAGGCAGGACAGGGAGGAAACACCATATATTTT	CASSEAGQGGNTIYF
NA	NA	TRBJ1-2	TRBV7-9	TGTGCCAGCAGCTTAGGGGACGCTGGGGGCGGCTACACCTTC	CASSLGDAGGGYTF
NA	NA	TRBJ2-7	TRBV30	TGTGCCTGGAGGGCAGGGAACGAGCAGTACTTC	CAWRAGNEQYF
once	TRBD1	TRBJ1-3	TRBV7-2	TGTGCCAGCAGCCTGGACAGGGATAACACCATATATTTT	CASSLDRDNTIYF
NA	TRBD2	TRBJ2-5	TRBV4-1	TGCGCCAGCAGCCCCCGGGGGCGGGGGGGCATAGAGACCCAGTACTTC	CASSPRGRGGIETQYF
NA	NA	TRBJ1-6	TRBV5-8	TGTGCCAGCAGCTTGGCCACTATCAGCTCCTATAATTCACCCCTCCACTTT	CASSLATISSYNSPLHF
NA	TRBD1	TRBJ1-4	TRBV2	TGTGCCAGCAGTGTTGACAGGGGGTTGGGTGAAAAACTGTTTTTT	CASSVDRGLGEKLFF
once	TRBD1	TRBJ2-2	TRBV5-4	TGTGCCAGCAGCCCTAGGGGGCTTAACACCGGGGAGCTGTTTTTT	CASSPRGLNTGELFF
NA	TRBD1	TRBJ1-1	TRBV24-1	TGTGCCACCAGGGAGGACAGGGTTAAAGGAAACACTGAAGCTTTCTTT	CATREDRVKGNTEAFF
NA	TRBD2	TRBJ2-5	TRBV5-1	TGCGCCAGCAGCTTGGGCCCGACTAGCGGAAGCGAGACCCAGTACTTC	CASSLGPTSGSETQYF
NA	TRBD2	TRBJ2-1	TRBV7-3	TGTGCCAGCAGCTTTACCCCCGGGGGGGTGAACTCCTACAATGAGCAGTTCTTC	CASSFTPGGVNSYNEQFF
NA	NA	TRBJ2-1	TRBV6-6	TGTGCCAGCAGTTACCCACAGGGAGTCGGGGTCAATGAGCAGTTCTTC	CASSYPQGVGVNEQFF
NA	NA	TRBJ2-2	TRBV4-1	TGCGCCAGCAGCCCAAGATCCCTCCCACTAAGCGGAGGCGGGGAGCTGTTTTTT	CASSPRSLPLSGGGELFF
NA	NA	TRBJ1-5	TRBV4-3	TGCGCCAGCAGCCGCACCCCGGGGAATCAGCCCCAGCATTTT	CASSRTPGNQPQHF
NA	TRBD1	TRBJ1-1	TRBV5-1	TGCGCCAGCAGCTTTGCACAGGGGGGGATGAACACTGAAGCTTTCTTT	CASSFAQGGMNTEAFF
NA	TRBD2	TRBJ2-1	TRBV6-5	TGTGCCAGCACCTCGGGACTAGGTCACAATGAGCAGTTCTTC	CASTSGLGHNEQFF
NA	NA	TRBJ2-2	TRBV19	TGTGCCAGTAGCTCCTCCGGGTACACCGGGGAGCTGTTTTTT	CASSSSGYTGELFF
NA	NA	TRBJ2-7	TRBV18	TGTGCCAGCTCACCTGTCCGGGACAATTACGAGCAGTACTTC	CASSPVRDNYEQYF
NA	TRBD1	TRBJ1-4	TRBV5-6	TGTGCCAGCAGCACACACAGGGGGTTGCATGAAAAACTGTTTTTT	CASSTHRGLHEKLFF
NA	NA	TRBJ1-2	TRBV6-2/TRBV6-3	TGTGCCAGCAGTCAACGGGGGGGGCCTCTCGCTGGCTACACCTTC	CASSQRGGPLAGYTF
NA	TRBD1	TRBJ1-4	TRBV2	TGTGCCAGCAGTGTAATGGGGACAGGGAGTGAAAAACTGTTTTTT	CASSVMGTGSEKLFF
NA	NA	TRBJ1-4	TRBV2	TGTGCCAGCAGTGAGGCGGGGGCAGGCGGGGAAAAACTGTTTTTT	CASSEAGAGGEKLFF
NA	NA	TRBJ1-3	TRBV5-1	TGCGCCAGCAGCTTGGAGGGGGAAGGAAACACCATATATTTT	CASSLEGEGNTIYF
NA	NA	TRBJ1-1	TRBV11-2	TGTGCCAGCCGTTTATGGGGAGGGAGGAACACTGAAGCTTTCTTT	CASRLWGGRNTEAFF
NA	TRBD1	TRBJ2-7	TRBV9	TGTGCCAGCAGCGCCGGGACAGGGACCTACGAGCAGTACTTC	CASSAGTGTYEQYF
once	TRBD2	TRBJ2-1	TRBV5-4	TGTGCCAGCAGTTTTAGCGGGGGGGCGCTGGGTGAGCAGTTCTTC	CASSFSGGALGEQFF
NA	TRBD1	TRBJ1-5	TRBV7-9	TGTGCCAGCAGCTTAGGAGGGGGCCGGTATCAGCCCCAGCATTTT	CASSLGGGRYQPQHF
NA	NA	TRBJ1-3	TRBV11-2	TGTGCCAGCAGCCATTTTAGGAAGACAGCTGGAAACACCATATATTTT	CASSHFRKTAGNTIYF
NA	TRBD1	TRBJ1-2	TRBV12-5	TGTGCTAGTGGTATGGGGACAGGGGGCGCGAAAGGCTACACCTTC	CASGMGTGGAKGYTF
NA	NA	TRBJ1-2	TRBV18	TGTGCCAGCTCACCCACAACCGGAGGGATCTATGGCTACACCTTC	CASSPTTGGIYGYTF